The 32 T cell receptor beta chains reported below all come from one sample, sequenced in a study of T-cell memory formation after mild COVID-19. TCRdb independently ran MiXCR on the 5' RACE reads; one entry per CDR3 protein. This sample has about 350,000 distinct CDR3 sequences, with around 13% found just once. The specimen was PBMCs or a T cell subset sorted from them (not recorded which). All receptors come from a young man who had mild COVID-19 (a few samples of this study predate the infection). Cell type and time point are not known.

This clonotype was observed many times. The chain combines TRBV6-5 with TRBJ2-5; D is uncertain. Germline-derived CDR1 and CDR2 are MNHEY and SVGAGI. Between the trimmed V and J ends, which lost 2 bases and 0 bases, there was a span of 4 bases. The CDR3 totals 13 residues. The CDR3 loop is CASSYRNQETQYF. Here the CDR3 DNA reads TGTGCCAGCAGTTACCGGAACCAAGAGACCCAGTACTTC.

The V gene is TRBV6-5, the J gene TRBJ1-2; D possibly corresponds to TRBD1 (5 bases). V gave up 2 bases and J gave up 8 bases, with 15 bases separating them. The CDR3 is 14 amino acids. The germline V gene encodes CDR1 MNHEY and CDR2 SVGAGI. The CDR3, as DNA: TGTGCCAGCAGTTACAGGGGAACGATCGGAGGCTACACCTTC. This sequence encodes CASSYRGTIGGYTF.

The chain is built from TRBV11-2 and TRBJ1-6, with TRBD1 matching over 8 bases. The CDR3 loop spans 15 amino acids. The germline V gene encodes CDR1 SGHAT and CDR2 FQNNGV. With 5 bases clipped from V and 9 bases from J, the junction kept 9 bases outside the gene matches. The CDR3 region is CASSPGQGGISPLHF. CDR3 in DNA: TGTGCCAGCAGCCCCGGACAGGGAGGGATTTCACCCCTCCACTTT.

The chain uses TRBV5-1 and TRBJ1-6, with D maybe TRBD1 (6 bases). The CDR3 length is 15 residues. The V and J ends lost 0 bases and 8 bases respectively, with 12 bases between them. The V gene's germline CDR1 is SGHRS and CDR2 YFSETQ. As DNA, the CDR3 is TGCGCCAGCAGCTTGGCCCTACAGGGCTATTCACCCCTCCACTTT. Translating gives CASSLALQGYSPLHF.

In its sample, this clonotype was seen a few times. The J gene is TRBJ2-7, the V gene TRBV4-1, with 7 bases that match TRBD1. CDR3 length: 14 amino acids. Per the germline V gene, CDR1 is MGHRA and CDR2 is YSYEKL. J was trimmed by 3 bases and V by 0 bases; bases with no gene match: 2. Here the CDR3 reads CASSQDWTGYEQYF. The CDR3 nucleotides read TGCGCCAGCAGCCAAGATTGGACAGGCTACGAGCAGTACTTC.

The rearrangement uses TRBV4-1 and TRBJ1-5; D call uncertain. Trimming cost V 2 bases and J 3 bases, with 11 bases left between them. Germline V gene data show CDR1 as MGHRA and CDR2 as YSYEKL. The CDR3 consists of 15 residues. The DNA of the CDR3 is TGCGCCAGCAGCCAATTAGGGCTTTACAATCAGCCCCAGCATTTT. Protein sequence: CASSQLGLYNQPQHF.

The rearrangement links TRBV5-5 to TRBJ1-1; 7 nucleotides line up with TRBD1. This CDR3 spans 14 amino acids. The junction had 8 bases not matched to a gene; V was cut back by 5 bases and J by 4 bases. Looked up from germline, CDR1 is SGHKS and CDR2 is YYEKEE (reference sequence). DNA for the CDR3: TGTGCCAGCAGTACAGGGGATACGGTCACTGAAGCTTTCTTT. This translates into CASSTGDTVTEAFF.

CDR3 DNA sequence: TGTGCCAGCAGCCAAGACCCCGGGCGGATCAATGAGCAGTTCTTC. Amino acid sequence: CASSQDPGRINEQFF. This sequence joins TRBV3-1 and TRBJ2-1; no firm D call. The CDR3 covers 15 residues. The germline V gene encodes CDR1 LGHDT and CDR2 YNNKEL (reference sequence). V was pared by 0 bases and J by 6 bases, with 12 bases between.

There are a few counts of this clonotype. An end of the junction differs from the germline gene, which may be a read error. The gene calls are TRBV6-5 and TRBJ2-3; the match to TRBD2 covers 11 bases. The germline V gene has CDR1 MNHEY and CDR2 SVGAGI. The CDR3 extends over 16 amino acids. CDR3 amino acids: CASSHSLAGATDTQYF. CDR3 nucleotide sequence: TGTGCCAGCAGTCACTCACTAGCGGGGGCCACAGATACGCAGTATTTT.

The rearrangement uses TRBV6-6 and TRBJ2-3; TRBD1 aligns across 11 bases. Germline CDR1 is MNHNY and CDR2 is SVGAGI (reference sequence). CDR3 size: 16 residues. V was pared by 3 bases and J by 6 bases, with 8 bases of the junction left unmatched. This chain's CDR3 is CASSYPGQGAADTQYF. In nucleotides, the CDR3 is TGTGCCAGCAGTTATCCCGGACAGGGGGCCGCTGATACGCAGTATTTT.

V is TRBV7-2 and J is TRBJ2-7; D gene ambiguous. The germline CDR1 and CDR2 sequences are SGHTA and FQGNSA. This CDR3 is built from 14 residues. V lost 1 base and J 0 bases, leaving 7 bases between the germline ends. CDR3 sequence: CASSLVNHSYEQYV. The DNA of the CDR3 is TGTGCCAGCAGCTTAGTCAACCACTCCTACGAGCAGTACGTC.

Many counts were recorded for this clonotype. The chain is built from TRBV7-2 and TRBJ1-6, with D tentatively TRBD1 (6 bases). The ends were cut back, 4 bases at V and 6 bases at J, with 13 bases in the middle. Germline values: CDR1 SGHTA, CDR2 FQGNSA. The CDR3 contains 15 residues. In nucleotides, the CDR3 is TGTGCCAGCAGCTCTCAGGGGACCCTTAATTCACCCCTCCACTTT. Protein sequence: CASSSQGTLNSPLHF.

This rearrangement joins TRBV2 to TRBJ2-1; no clear D. V was cut by 1 base and J by 15 bases, with 10 bases left in between. CDR1 and CDR2 (germline): SNHLY, FYNNEI. There are 11 residues in the CDR3. The CDR3 protein is CASSEDSPRFF. The CDR3 region has the DNA TGTGCCAGCAGTGAAGATAGTCCACGGTTCTTC.

This clonotype was seen a few times. The chain combines TRBV15 with TRBJ2-1, with 9 positions matching TRBD2. The CDR3 totals 15 residues. Per germline, CDR1 LNHNV and CDR2 YYDKDF (reference sequence). V shed 3 bases, J shed 0 bases, and the junction held 0 bases outside the gene matches. CDR3 sequence: CATSSSGGSYNEQFF. In DNA, the CDR3 is TGTGCCACCAGCAGTAGCGGGGGCTCCTACAATGAGCAGTTCTTC.

This clonotype was detected a few times. The V call is TRBV6-1, the J call TRBJ1-5; 7 nucleotides line up with TRBD1. CDR3 size: 16 residues. Germline trimming cut 8 bases from V and 4 bases from J; bases unmatched to any gene: 14. Per germline, CDR1 MNHNS and CDR2 SASEGT. CDR3: CASVPSRQGKNQPQHF. For the CDR3, the DNA is TGTGCCAGCGTGCCCAGTCGACAGGGAAAAAATCAGCCCCAGCATTTT.

V is TRBV6-5 and J is TRBJ2-7; TRBD1 is a possible D gene (6 bases). The CDR3 is 12 amino acids. The V gene's germline CDR1 is MNHEY and CDR2 SVGAGI. The ends were cut back, 2 bases at V and 7 bases at J, with 9 bases in the middle. Here the CDR3 DNA reads TGTGCCAGCAGTTACCGAGGGGGAGAGCAGTACTTC. This codes for CASSYRGGEQYF.

This rearrangement joins TRBV27 to TRBJ2-5, with a possible D match to TRBD1 (5 bases). This CDR3 spans 13 amino acids. V lost 2 bases to trimming and J lost 7 bases, with 11 bases between them. Germline V gene lookup returns CDR1 MNHEY and CDR2 SMNVEV (reference sequence). In nucleotides, the CDR3 is TGTGCCAGCAGTTTACAGGGTCGGGCGACCCAGTACTTC. It encodes CASSLQGRATQYF.

This clonotype was observed a handful of times. V gene TRBV7-2 combines with J gene TRBJ2-7; D tentatively fits TRBD1 or TRBD2 (5 bases each). Germline-derived CDR1 and CDR2 are SGHTA and FQGNSA. The V and J ends lost 5 bases and 0 bases respectively, with 11 bases between them. This CDR3 is built from 14 residues. DNA for the CDR3: TGTGCCAGCAGCCCGGGACGAAGCTCCTACGAGCAGTACTTC. Its protein product is CASSPGRSSYEQYF.

This clonotype was recorded at least ten times. This chain connects TRBV7-6 to TRBJ1-1; D not certain. Germline CDR1 and CDR2: SGHVS and FNYEAQ. The CDR3 spans 12 residues. Trimming pared 4 bases from V and 4 bases from J, leaving 7 bases between. This CDR3 is CASSSFGTEAFF. The CDR3 nucleotides read TGTGCCAGCAGCTCCTTCGGCACTGAAGCTTTCTTT.

In the case of this clonotype: This could be a read error, since a much larger clone is one nucleotide away. The rearrangement uses TRBV15 and TRBJ2-1; no definite D call. V lost 0 bases and J lost 5, with 8 bases in between. The CDR3 contains 14 residues. Germline V lookup: CDR1 LNHNV, CDR2 YYDKDF (reference sequence). CDR3 in amino acids: CATSRDLSDNEQFF. CDR3 bases: TGTGCCACCAGCAGAGATCTGTCGGACAATGAGCAGTTCTTC.

This clonotype was detected many times. The V call is TRBV11-2, the J call TRBJ2-1; the D gene is possibly TRBD1 (6 bases). Trimming removed 5 bases from V and 2 bases from J, with 19 bases in between. This CDR3 contains 17 residues. CDR1 and CDR2 from the germline V gene are SGHAT and FQNNGV. CDR3 sequence (DNA): TGTGCCAGCAGCGAGCCAAGGACAGCCACCCCCTACAATGAGCAGTTCTTC. Protein: CASSEPRTATPYNEQFF.

This sequence joins TRBV28 and TRBJ1-2; D call uncertain. The germline gives CDR1 MDHEN, CDR2 SYDVKM. This CDR3 is built from 15 residues. V dropped 3 bases and J dropped 5 bases, with 16 bases sitting between them. CDR3 DNA: TGTGCCAGCAGTTTCAGGACCAAGCGCGATTATGGCTACACCTTC. Translating it yields CASSFRTKRDYGYTF.

There are a few counts of this clonotype. The J gene is TRBJ1-2, the V gene TRBV15; D not certain. The CDR3 sequence is 16 residues long. Germline V lookup: CDR1 LNHNV, CDR2 YYDKDF (reference sequence). V was shortened by 1 base and J by 3 bases, with 15 bases between the two germline ends. CDR3 DNA sequence: TGTGCCACCAGCAGAGTGGGGAGCGAACAGTACTATGGCTACACCTTC. Amino acids: CATSRVGSEQYYGYTF.

V usage is TRBV27 and J usage is TRBJ1-6; 10 bases line up with TRBD1. Germline-derived CDR1 and CDR2 are MNHEY and SMNVEV (reference sequence). The J segment lost 9 bases and the V segment lost 4 bases, leaving 3 bases of the junction unmatched. This CDR3 is 14 amino acids long. The CDR3 nucleotides read TGTGCCAGCAGTTGGGACAGGGGAACTTCACCCCTCCACTTT. It yields the protein CASSWDRGTSPLHF.

The rearrangement joins TRBV5-1 to TRBJ2-5; D is undetermined. CDR3 length: 14 residues. Germline CDR1 is SGHRS and CDR2 is YFSETQ. V was cut by 1 base and J by 2 bases, with 9 bases left in between. CDR3 loop: CASSLRASQETQYF. In DNA form, the CDR3 reads TGCGCCAGCAGCTTGAGAGCATCTCAAGAGACCCAGTACTTC.

The chain carries TRBV7-2 and TRBJ1-5; no firm D call. This CDR3 has 15 residues. Trimming removed 2 bases at V and 4 bases at J, with 12 bases between. Germline V gene data show CDR1 as SGHTA and CDR2 as FQGNSA. The CDR3 DNA follows: TGTGCCAGCAGCTTATTGCTGGGGAAAAATCAGCCCCAGCATTTT. Residues: CASSLLLGKNQPQHF.

This clonotype has just a few counts. V is TRBV7-6 and J is TRBJ2-1; 10 nucleotides align to TRBD1. The CDR3 length is 16 residues. Germline-derived CDR1 and CDR2 are SGHVS and FNYEAQ. V shed 5 bases, J shed 8 bases, and the junction held 12 bases outside the gene matches. The CDR3 bases are TGTGCCAGCAGCCGCGTTAGGGGACAGGGGACCGATGAGCAGTTCTTC. Its translation is CASSRVRGQGTDEQFF.

The chain has TRBV27 and TRBJ1-4; no definite D call. This CDR3 region has 11 residues. V lost 7 bases and J lost 3, with 3 bases in between. CDR1 is MNHEY, CDR2 SMNVEV, per germline (reference sequence). CDR3 sequence: CASKANEKLFF. CDR3 nucleotide sequence: TGTGCCAGCAAAGCTAATGAAAAACTGTTTTTT.

The V call is TRBV28, the J call TRBJ2-2; 12 bases line up with TRBD2. The CDR3 contains 16 residues. CDR1 is MDHEN, CDR2 SYDVKM, per germline. V lost 4 bases and J lost 6; bases outside the gene matches: 6. CDR3 residues: CASSSSGLAGSGELFF. The CDR3 nucleotides are TGTGCCAGCAGTTCCTCTGGACTAGCGGGGTCCGGGGAGCTGTTTTTT.

In its sample, this clonotype was seen many times. This chain links TRBV12-3 or TRBV12-4 with TRBJ2-4; D is possibly TRBD1 or TRBD2 (5 bases each). The CDR3 has 17 residues. V lost 5 bases to trimming and J lost 0 bases, with 17 bases between them. The CDR3 bases are TGTGCCAGCAGTGTACACCGGGGCGAGGCAGCCAAAAACATTCAGTACTTC. Its protein product is CASSVHRGEAAKNIQYF.

This chain connects TRBV3-1 to TRBJ1-6; D is unclear. The CDR3 has 13 amino acids. Looked up from germline, CDR1 is LGHDT and CDR2 is YNNKEL (reference sequence). V shed 8 bases and J shed 7 bases, with 12 bases lying between them. The CDR3 protein is CASARTENSPLHF. CDR3 DNA sequence: TGTGCCAGCGCTCGGACGGAGAATTCACCCCTCCACTTT.

This rearrangement joins TRBV20-1 to TRBJ1-6, with 10 bases matching TRBD1. Germline V gene data show CDR1 as DFQATT and CDR2 as SNEGSKA (reference sequence). The CDR3 consists of 15 residues. Unmatched junction bases numbered 12, after V lost 6 bases and J lost 10 bases. The DNA of the CDR3 is TGCAGTGCACGGGACAGGGGAACGTGGGAGTCACCCCTCCACTTT. It specifies CSARDRGTWESPLHF.